This T cell receptor beta chain was sequenced in a study of graft-versus-host responses after intestinal transplantation. Study-wide context: Multivisceral, liver-intestinal, or isolated intestinal grafts were transplanted into recipients. All of the recipients had induction that used anti-thymocyte globulin, then tacrolimus and steroids for two to three years.

To note about this clone: Its antigen is not known.

Generated by immunoSEQ multiplex PCR, the TCRdb table keeps only in-frame clones and is missing some. The table includes some 140,000 clones, 92% detected once. V dropped 5 bases and J dropped 3; count of bases not matched to a gene: 11. This CDR3 is built from 17 residues. The germline V gene encodes CDR1 LNHDA and CDR2 SQIVND (reference sequence). This TCR was sampled from a human donor who received an intestinal transplant. This sequence joins TRBV19 and TRBJ1-3; 9 nucleotides agree with TRBD1. Sequencing used unstimulated CD4+ T cells sorted from spleen or lymph node cells, obtained before intestinal transplant. CDR3 DNA: TGTGCCAGTAGTGGCGTCATCGGGACAGGGTATGGAAACACCATATATTTT. Residues: CASSGVIGTGYGNTIYF.